The rows below give T cell receptor beta chains drawn from one sample of a study of T cell responses to AZD1222 COVID-19 vaccine. The data were produced by immunoSEQ multiplex PCR, yet TCRdb's version contains in-frame clones alone and is incomplete. The sample comprises 120,000 or so clones, more than 70% of which are singletons, and 10% rests with the top ten. Sequencing used peripheral blood, obtained on day 0 of AZD1222 vaccination. The receptors come from an adult in good health. CDR3s include the opening cysteine and the closing phenylalanine or tryptophan. The D gene is left open where the match is weak. The size entry is marked missing in some rows and otherwise reads once, few, many or a size class.

D gene: TRBD1; V gene: TRBV10-3; clone size: -; J gene: TRBJ1-2; CDR3 length: 14; CDR3 DNA: TGTGCCATCAGTGAGGGTTACAGGGGGTATGGCTACACCTTC; CDR3 protein: CAISEGYRGYGYTF
D gene: TRBD1; V gene: TRBV10-3; clone size: few; J gene: TRBJ1-1; CDR3 length: 13; CDR3 DNA: TGTGCCATCGGGGGGACAGGGGACACTGAAGCTTTCTTT; CDR3 protein: CAIGGTGDTEAFF
D gene: -; V gene: TRBV7-2; clone size: -; J gene: TRBJ2-1; CDR3 length: 16; CDR3 DNA: TGTGCCAGCAGCGCCCGACGGGGGGCCACCGGTGGTGAGCAGTTCTTC; CDR3 protein: CASSARRGATGGEQFF
D gene: -; V gene: TRBV4-3; clone size: -; J gene: TRBJ1-6; CDR3 length: 15; CDR3 DNA: TGCGCCAGCAGCCAAGATGGGGGGGGCAGATCACCCCTCCACTTT; CDR3 protein: CASSQDGGGRSPLHF
D gene: -; V gene: TRBV7-2; clone size: -; J gene: TRBJ2-6; CDR3 length: 15; CDR3 DNA: TGTGCCAGCAGCTTGGGGGGTACTGGGGCCAACGTCCTGACTTTC; CDR3 protein: CASSLGGTGANVLTF
D gene: -; V gene: TRBV7-9; clone size: -; J gene: TRBJ2-1; CDR3 length: 14; CDR3 DNA: TGTGCCAGCAGCATCATACAAACCCGGGGCATAAAGTTCTTC; CDR3 protein: CASSIIQTRGIKFF
D gene: -; V gene: TRBV10-3; clone size: once; J gene: TRBJ1-3; CDR3 length: 17; CDR3 DNA: TGTGCCATCAGTGTGGGTCAGGGGAGTGAATCTGGAAACACCATATATTTT; CDR3 protein: CAISVGQGSESGNTIYF
D gene: -; V gene: TRBV19; clone size: -; J gene: TRBJ2-7; CDR3 length: 12; CDR3 DNA: TGTGCCAGCCGGGACAACTCCTACGAGCAGTACTTC; CDR3 protein: CASRDNSYEQYF
D gene: TRBD1; V gene: TRBV29-1; clone size: -; J gene: TRBJ2-1; CDR3 length: 16; CDR3 DNA: TGCAGCGTTGTTGGGACAGCCTCACCAGAGGGGAATGAGCAGTTCTTC; CDR3 protein: CSVVGTASPEGNEQFF
D gene: -; V gene: TRBV29-1; clone size: few; J gene: TRBJ2-2; CDR3 length: 12; CDR3 DNA: TGCAGCGTTGAAAGGAGAACCGGGGAGCTGTTTTTT; CDR3 protein: CSVERRTGELFF
D gene: TRBD1; V gene: TRBV27; clone size: once; J gene: TRBJ1-1; CDR3 length: 15; CDR3 DNA: TGTGCCAGCAGTTTAGGGACAGGGGGGAACACTGAAGCTTTCTTT; CDR3 protein: CASSLGTGGNTEAFF
D gene: TRBD1; V gene: TRBV10-3; clone size: -; J gene: TRBJ1-6; CDR3 length: 13; CDR3 DNA: TGTGCCACCAGACAGGGGGTAAATTCACCCCTCCACTTT; CDR3 protein: CATRQGVNSPLHF
D gene: -; V gene: TRBV27; clone size: -; J gene: TRBJ1-1; CDR3 length: 15; CDR3 DNA: TGTGCCAGCAGTGTTCGGGCCGATCTTGGCACTGAAGCTTTCTTT; CDR3 protein: CASSVRADLGTEAFF
D gene: -; V gene: TRBV7-2; clone size: -; J gene: TRBJ2-1; CDR3 length: 12; CDR3 DNA: TGTGCCAGCAGCCTAGACGCGAATGAGCAGTTCTTC; CDR3 protein: CASSLDANEQFF
D gene: -; V gene: TRBV6-1; clone size: -; J gene: TRBJ1-2; CDR3 length: 14; CDR3 DNA: TGTGCCAGCAGTGAAGGGGTTGGCCCGAGGGGCTACACCTTC; CDR3 protein: CASSEGVGPRGYTF
D gene: TRBD2; V gene: TRBV5-1; clone size: -; J gene: TRBJ2-1; CDR3 length: 15; CDR3 DNA: TGCGCCAGCAGTTGGGGACTAGCGGATTACAATGAGCAGTTCTTC; CDR3 protein: CASSWGLADYNEQFF
D gene: TRBD2; V gene: TRBV7-3; clone size: once; J gene: TRBJ2-1; CDR3 length: 14; CDR3 DNA: TGTGCCAGCAGCTCAAGCGGGGGGGCCGCTGAGCAGTTCTTC; CDR3 protein: CASSSSGGAAEQFF
D gene: TRBD2; V gene: TRBV7-3; clone size: -; J gene: TRBJ2-3; CDR3 length: 17; CDR3 DNA: TGTGCCAGCAGCTTATCCCCTCTGGGTAGCGGGAGTGATACGCAGTATTTT; CDR3 protein: CASSLSPLGSGSDTQYF